This T cell receptor (beta chain) was sequenced during a study of T-cell memory formation after mild COVID-19 (dated by TCRdb to the early 2020s). Background for the entire study: TCR sequence clusters from the two donors were found to be largely donor specific. The cohort was made up of two young adult volunteers, one female and one male, who were previously healthy. In a couple of donors, T-cell clones that expanded and contracted after mild COVID-19 were tracked by sequencing TCRalpha and TCRbeta repertoires over time.

PBMCs were isolated by Ficoll-Paque density gradient centrifugation. Counted from cysteine to phenylalanine, this CDR3 has 11 amino acids. The DNA shown is the 33-base CDR3, in frame from base 1. V is reduced by 5 bases and J by 6 bases, leaving a spacing of 4 bases between them. The germline V gene (reference sequence) provides CDR1 SEHNR and CDR2 FQNEAQ. Findings and caveats that apply to the study as a whole: Some responding clones were detected in pre-infection memory, suggesting pre-existing cross-reactive memory T cells joined the SARS-CoV-2 response. SARS-CoV-2 specificity of the second-wave clones peaking on day 37 was not confirmed. Contracting CD4+ clones were located mainly in the CM and EM memory subsets, whereas CD8+ clones were found to be enriched in EMRA. The study covered only a couple of mild cases, and larger cohorts including severe cases with pre-infection samples were considered necessary. Clones that contracted from day 15 to 85 showed balanced CD4/CD8 phenotypes, whereas a second wave of clones that expanded from day 15 to 37 leaned towards CD4+.

Points on this clonotype: The clone's antigen remains unknown. The record has no base qualities; no much larger clone is one base away.

Reads for this sample came from an Illumina NovaSeq 6000. TCRalpha and TCRbeta cDNA libraries were constructed by 5'RACE with constant-segment primers, with sample barcodes and unique molecular identifiers being introduced. Trizol reagent was used to extract RNA from every sample. Library amplification was performed in two PCR steps, and a second sample barcode and Illumina TruSeq adapters were introduced in the second step. The libraries were sequenced on an Illumina NovaSeq using 2 x 150 bp paired-end reads. In the original analysis: The reads were demultiplexed and collapsed into UMI-guided consensus sequences using migec v1.2.7. With mixcr v2.1.11, UMI consensuses were aligned to TRA and TRB V and J templates and assembled into clonotypes. Clonotypes were classified as expanded or contracted when called significant by both edgeR and NoisET, with noise models trained on biological replicates. For edgeR calls, the cutoffs were a false discovery rate-adjusted p below 0.01 and a log2 fold-change threshold of 1. As an exploratory analysis of dynamics, max-normalized trajectories of the 1000 most abundant clonotypes were examined by PCA with hierarchical clustering. Separately sequenced CD4+ and CD8+ repertoires were used to assign the CD4 or CD8 phenotype of responding clones. The public reads were reanalyzed by TCRdb: fastp trimming at Q25, MiXCR alignment, in-frame beta chains only. All rows with the same CDR3 protein become a single entry with the most common DNA and genes. The V and J calls were determined by TCRdb, not by the authors. This sample gives roughly 150,000 distinct CDR3 sequences in total; around 13% of them show up just once. Roughly 13% of the sample is in the top ten clones.

The sequence links TRBV7-9 to TRBJ1-4, with the D gene too uncertain to name. Sequencing was performed on PBMCs or a T cell subset sorted from them (not recorded which). The clonotype originates from an adult woman who had mild COVID-19 (a few samples of this study predate the infection). The sample titles of this study are shuffled in the database, so cell type and time point are left out; the donor was told from shared clones. The base sequence is TGTGCCAGCAGCCACCATGAAAAACTGTTTTTT. The translation is CASSHHEKLFF.